This T cell receptor beta chain emerged from a study of T cell repertoires in cytomegalovirus infection. This clonotype showed up just a few times. TCRdb reprocessed the reads via MiXCR and lists one record per CDR3 protein. Of 510,000 or so distinct CDR3 sequences listed, about 26% are singletons. The receptor's source is a human donor in good health (CMV status not recorded). Some clones in this sample may be carry-over from other donors' samples. The sample comprised PBMCs.

CDR3 residues: CAISESVLQYF. The CDR3, as DNA: TGTGCCATCAGTGAGTCGGTCCTGCAGTACTTC. The V call is TRBV10-3, the J call TRBJ2-7; D unclear. Per the germline V gene, CDR1 is ENHRY and CDR2 is SYGVKD. This CDR3 has 11 residues. Trimming cost V 0 bases and J 9 bases, with 6 bases left between them.